This is a list of T cell receptor beta chains from one sample in a study of T-cell memory formation after mild COVID-19. TCRdb fed the 5' RACE reads into MiXCR, producing one record per CDR3 protein. The top ten clones hold around 12% of a sample with 400,000 to 550,000 distinct CDR3 sequences, around a quarter of them seen once. The sequencing sample was made of PBMCs or a T cell subset sorted from them (not recorded which). The receptors here all came from an adult woman who had mild COVID-19 (a few samples of this study predate the infection). Cell type and time point are not known. CDR3s include the opening cysteine and the closing phenylalanine or tryptophan. A D gene is named only where the DNA matches it firmly. For some rows the clone size is stated as once, few or many, or as a class when expanded; others skip it.

V gene	clone size	D gene	J gene	CDR3 DNA	CDR3 protein
TRBV20-1	few	TRBD1	TRBJ1-6	TGCAGTGCTAGACCGGGACAGGGGGGTAATTCACCCCTCCACTTT	CSARPGQGGNSPLHF
TRBV10-3	few	TRBD1	TRBJ2-5	TGTGCCATCAGTGCGGACAGGGGAGAGACCCAGTACTTC	CAISADRGETQYF
TRBV7-9	NA	NA	TRBJ2-2	TGTGCCAGCAGCTTCCTTGGGGGGAGAACCGGGGAGCTGTTTTTT	CASSFLGGRTGELFF
TRBV4-3	NA	TRBD1	TRBJ1-4	TGCGCCAGCAGCCAAGACTTCAAGACAGGGGGTAATGAAAAACTGTTTTTT	CASSQDFKTGGNEKLFF
TRBV11-3	NA	NA	TRBJ2-2	TGTGCCAGCAGCTTGGACATCAACACCGGGGAGCTGTTTTTT	CASSLDINTGELFF
TRBV5-6	few	TRBD2	TRBJ2-1	TGTGCCAGCAGCTTGGGCGGGAGTAACTACAATGAGCAGTTCTTC	CASSLGGSNYNEQFF
TRBV5-6	NA	TRBD1	TRBJ2-1	TGTGCCAGCAGCTTCGGACAGGGTAGCTGGCATGAGCAGTTCTTC	CASSFGQGSWHEQFF
TRBV11-2	many	NA	TRBJ2-3	TGTGCCAGCAGCTTAGAGTCTGGACGGGGGAAAAAAGATACGCAGTATTTT	CASSLESGRGKKDTQYF
TRBV7-9	few	TRBD2	TRBJ2-3	TGTGCCAGCAGCCCTGGACTAGCTCCTACAGATACGCAGTATTTT	CASSPGLAPTDTQYF
TRBV7-9	few	TRBD2	TRBJ2-7	TGTGCCAGCAGCCCTAAACTAGCGGGGGGGAATTACGAGCAGTACTTC	CASSPKLAGGNYEQYF
TRBV6-2/TRBV6-3	few	NA	TRBJ2-2	TGTGCCAGCCTCCTCCCGGTGGCCGGGGAGCTGTTTTTT	CASLLPVAGELFF
TRBV11-2	few	TRBD2	TRBJ2-1	TGTGCCAGCAGCTTAGATGGACTAGCGGGAAGCTATAGCTCCTACAATGAGCAGTTCTTC	CASSLDGLAGSYSSYNEQFF
TRBV12-3/TRBV12-4	NA	NA	TRBJ2-1	TGTGCCAGCAGTACTTGGGGCCGCGATTCCACCTCGAATGAGCAGTTCTTC	CASSTWGRDSTSNEQFF
TRBV12-5	NA	TRBD2	TRBJ2-3	TGTGCTAGTGCAGCAGGACTAGCGGGAGATACGCAGTATTTT	CASAAGLAGDTQYF
TRBV3-1	NA	NA	TRBJ1-1	TGTGCCAGCAGCCCGAAACCTAACACTGAAGCTTTCTTT	CASSPKPNTEAFF
TRBV20-1	few	NA	TRBJ2-7	TGCAGTGCCTCCGGGACCTCCTACGAGCAGTACTTC	CSASGTSYEQYF
TRBV12-3/TRBV12-4	NA	NA	TRBJ1-1	TGTGCCAGCACCCCTTTCGGGAGTCAGAACACTGAAGCTTTCTTT	CASTPFGSQNTEAFF
TRBV28	NA	TRBD1	TRBJ2-7	TGTGCCTGCATGGGTGGGACAGGGGGCGAGCAGTACTTC	CACMGGTGGEQYF
TRBV7-9	NA	TRBD1	TRBJ1-2	TGTGCCAGCAGCCTGGGACAGGGCGGGATAGGAGGCTACACCTTC	CASSLGQGGIGGYTF
TRBV20-1	few	NA	TRBJ2-3	TGCAGTGCCCCACCCCCGCCTTATATTGGTACGCAGTATTTT	CSAPPPPYIGTQYF
TRBV7-3	few	NA	TRBJ2-1	TGTGCCAGCAGGAAGGACGGCAGCTCCTACAATGAGCAGTTCTTC	CASRKDGSSYNEQFF
TRBV29-1	NA	NA	TRBJ1-2	TGCAGCGCACCGGGGTTTTGGGGCTACACCTTC	CSAPGFWGYTF
TRBV7-2	NA	TRBD2	TRBJ2-5	TGTGCCAGCAGTTCCCGACTAGCGGGAGTGGGAGAGACCCAGTACTTC	CASSSRLAGVGETQYF
TRBV12-3/TRBV12-4	NA	TRBD1	TRBJ2-5	TGTGCCAGCAGCCTCCGGACAGGGTTTACCCAGTACTTC	CASSLRTGFTQYF
TRBV20-1	NA	NA	TRBJ2-7	TGCAGTGCCGGGACGTCTCCCTCCGAGCAGTACTTC	CSAGTSPSEQYF
TRBV5-1	many	NA	TRBJ2-1	TGCGCCAGCAGCCATAACAATGAGCAGTTCTTC	CASSHNNEQFF
TRBV7-7	NA	NA	TRBJ2-1	TGTGCTAGCAGCTTAAAAGCGCCCCAGTCCTACAATGAGCAGTTCTTC	CASSLKAPQSYNEQFF
TRBV24-1	NA	NA	TRBJ2-7	TGTGCCACCAGTGATTTTAATGGGGGGCTCGACGAGCAGTACTTC	CATSDFNGGLDEQYF
TRBV4-2	NA	NA	TRBJ2-7	TGTGCCAGCAGCCAAGATCTCGGGGATCCAATTTACGAGCAGTACTTC	CASSQDLGDPIYEQYF
TRBV5-1	few	NA	TRBJ2-3	TGCGCCAGCAGCCGCGAGGGGTCCGATACGCAGTATTTT	CASSREGSDTQYF
TRBV24-1	few	NA	TRBJ2-5	TGTGCCACCAGCGGGGGGCCGGTTGAGACCCAGTACTTC	CATSGGPVETQYF
TRBV10-3	NA	NA	TRBJ2-7	TGTGCCATCAGTTCCCCCCGGGACTCCACCTACGAGCAGTACTTC	CAISSPRDSTYEQYF
TRBV4-3	NA	NA	TRBJ2-2	TGCGCCAGCAGCGTAAGCCCAGGGTATTCGGGAAACACCGGGGAGCTGTTTTTT	CASSVSPGYSGNTGELFF
TRBV5-1	NA	NA	TRBJ2-5	TGCGCCAGCAGTCCGGGGACCGATGCTCAAGAGACCCAGTACTTC	CASSPGTDAQETQYF
TRBV24-1	few	TRBD1	TRBJ2-1	TGTGCCACAGAGGGCCGGGACAGCGCCTCCATTGAGCAGTTCTTC	CATEGRDSASIEQFF
TRBV20-1	few	NA	TRBJ1-1	TGCAGTGCGACCACAAGGACGGGCATGAACACTGAAGCTTTCTTT	CSATTRTGMNTEAFF
TRBV24-1	NA	TRBD2	TRBJ2-5	TGTGCCACCAGTGACCCAGGACTAGCGGATAATGAAGAGACCCAGTACTTC	CATSDPGLADNEETQYF
TRBV5-6	few	TRBD2	TRBJ2-1	TGTGCCAGCAGCTTGAAGGTGGAAACTAGCGGGAGGAATGAGCAGTTCTTC	CASSLKVETSGRNEQFF